The 25 T cell receptor beta chains given below trace back to one sample, sequenced in a study of blood T cell repertoires in COVID-19. Data came from immunoSEQ multiplex PCR; TCRdb stores just in-frame clones and leaves some out. The sample lists approximately 50,000 clones; approximately 88% were seen once. Sequenced: peripheral blood. These receptor sequences come from a human donor in a cohort sampled during active COVID-19.

V and J are TRBV7-3 and TRBJ2-3, with TRBD1 as a possible D gene (5 bases). Between the trimmed V and J ends, which lost 6 bases and 0 bases, there was a span of 10 bases. The CDR3 totals 14 residues. Germline lookup yields CDR1 SGHTA and CDR2 FQGTGA. CDR3 DNA sequence: TGTGCCAGCAGAGGGGCGGCGAGCACAGATACGCAGTATTTT. Translating gives CASRGAASTDTQYF.

The chain joins TRBV15 to TRBJ2-5; 10 positions match TRBD2. V was pared by 1 base and J by 5 bases, with 10 bases of the junction left unmatched. The CDR3 is made up of 17 amino acids. Germline lookup yields CDR1 LNHNV and CDR2 YYDKDF (reference sequence). The CDR3 bases are TGTGCCACCAGCAGAGTCCCTACTAGCGGGGATAGGGAGACCCAGTACTTC. Amino acids: CATSRVPTSGDRETQYF. The entire variable domain, with the rest obtained from reference TRBV15 and TRBJ2-5, is as follows: DAMVIQNPRYQVTQFGKPVTLSCSQTLNHNVMYWYQQKSSQAPKLLFHYYDKDFNNEADTPDNFQSRRPNTSFCFLDIRSPGLGDTAMYLCATSRVPTSGDRETQYFGPGTRLLVL.

The J gene is TRBJ2-2, the V gene TRBV4-1, with 9 bases lining up with TRBD1. There are 16 residues in the CDR3. Losses at the gene ends were 4 bases for V and 5 bases for J; bases not matched to a gene: 8. The germline V gene encodes CDR1 MGHRA and CDR2 YSYEKL. CDR3 protein: CASSLNRGLATGELFF. CDR3 DNA sequence: TGCGCCAGCAGCCTCAACAGGGGGCTGGCGACCGGGGAGCTGTTTTTT.

The genes are TRBV5-1 and TRBJ2-3; possible D gene TRBD1, 5 bases. V lost 2 bases, J lost 5 bases, and 12 bases lay in between. Germline V gives CDR1 SGHRS, CDR2 YFSETQ. CDR3 length: 14 residues. The CDR3 region has the DNA TGCGCCAGCAGCTTCCTAATGCAGGGAGATACGCAGTATTTT. Amino acids: CASSFLMQGDTQYF. Supplemented by reference TRBV5-1 and TRBJ2-3, the full variable domain reads KAGVTQTPRYLIKTRGQQVTLSCSPISGHRSVSWYQQTPGQGLQFLFEYFSETQRNKGNFPGRFSGRQFSNSRSEMNVSTLELGDSALYLCASSFLMQGDTQYFGPGTRLTVL.

This clone was detected once. The V gene is TRBV2, the J gene TRBJ1-3; D is ambiguous. The CDR3 loop spans 16 amino acids. Germline V gene data show CDR1 as SNHLY and CDR2 as FYNNEI. V was pared by 4 bases and J by 0 bases, with 13 bases between. In DNA, the CDR3 is TGTGCCAGCAGTGTCGGGGAGCCTTTCTCTGGAAACACCATATATTTT. It translates to CASSVGEPFSGNTIYF. The complete variable domain, with remaining parts taken from reference TRBV2 and TRBJ1-3, reads EPEVTQTPSHQVTQMGQEVILRCVPISNHLYFYWYRQILGQKVEFLVSFYNNEISEKSEIFDDQFSVERPDGSNFTLKIRSTKLEDSAMYFCASSVGEPFSGNTIYFGEGSWLTVV.

The chain employs TRBV6-4 and TRBJ1-2; 10 nucleotides match TRBD1. The junction had 10 bases not matched to a gene; V was cut back by 6 bases and J by 6 bases. CDR1 and CDR2 (germline): MRHNA, SNTAGT. CDR3 length equals 15 residues. CDR3 bases: TGTGCCAGCAGCTTGACAGGGGGCGCCCCCAATGGCTACACCTTC. This translates into CASSLTGGAPNGYTF.

The CDR3 sequence is CASSPSQGRQNTGELFF. The DNA of the CDR3 is TGTGCCAGCTCACCTTCCCAGGGGCGACAGAACACCGGGGAGCTGTTTTTT. The chain couples TRBV18 to TRBJ2-2, with D perhaps matching TRBD1 (6 bases). The V and J ends lost 3 bases and 1 base respectively, with 15 bases between them. The CDR3 loop spans 17 amino acids. From germline, CDR1 is KGHSH and CDR2 LQKENI.

This clone was recorded only once. The chain joins TRBV5-1 to TRBJ2-7; TRBD2 aligns across 12 bases. This CDR3 contains 15 residues. The V gene end was trimmed by 5 bases and the J gene end by 0 bases; junction bases not matched to a gene: 3. CDR1 SGHRS and CDR2 YFSETQ come from the germline V gene. CDR3 sequence (DNA): TGCGCCAGCAGTCTAGCGGGAGGGGACTCCTACGAGCAGTACTTC. This gives the protein CASSLAGGDSYEQYF.

V and J are TRBV5-1 and TRBJ1-2; 8 nucleotides match TRBD1. V was clipped by 4 bases and J by 6 bases; unmatched bases: 8. The CDR3 runs to 14 residues. Germline values: CDR1 SGHRS, CDR2 YFSETQ. The CDR3 nucleotides are TGCGCCAGCAGCCACAACCGGGACAGGCATGGCTACACCTTC. Protein sequence: CASSHNRDRHGYTF.

The chain carries TRBV27 and TRBJ1-2; D remains unclear. Trimming left V 5 bases short and J 6 bases short, with 19 bases between. CDR3 length: 15 amino acids. Germline values: CDR1 MNHEY, CDR2 SMNVEV (reference sequence). The CDR3: CASSPTRGWKNGYTF. The CDR3 DNA reads TGTGCCAGCAGTCCAACCCGGGGATGGAAGAATGGCTACACCTTC.

The DNA for the CDR3 is TGTGCCAGCAGCCGGAGACAGGGGGACGAGCAGTACTTC. Translating it yields CASSRRQGDEQYF. This chain links TRBV5-8 with TRBJ2-7; the match to TRBD1 covers 9 bases. The CDR3 is 13 amino acids. Trimming took 4 bases from V and 5 from J; bases not matched to a gene: 4. The germline gives CDR1 SGHTS, CDR2 YDEGEE. The whole variable domain, remainder taken from reference TRBV5-8 and TRBJ2-7, is EAGVTQSPTHLIKTRGQQATLRCSPISGHTSVYWYQQALGLGLQFLLWYDEGEERNRGNFPPRFSGRQFPNYSSELNVNALELEDSALYLCASSRRQGDEQYFGPGTRLTVT.

The V call is TRBV2, the J call TRBJ1-3; D unresolved. The CDR3 has 14 residues. V was trimmed by 6 bases and J by 0 bases, leaving 9 bases between them. Germline CDR1 is SNHLY and CDR2 is FYNNEI. The CDR3 nucleotides are TGTGCCAGCAGGTCCATGAGCTCTGGAAACACCATATATTTT. As protein: CASRSMSSGNTIYF.

The chain joins TRBV4-3 to TRBJ1-1, with a weak D call TRBD1 (5 bases). The ends were cut back, 3 bases at V and 4 bases at J, with 12 bases in the middle. CDR1 and CDR2 from the germline V gene are LGHNA and YSLEER. This CDR3 has 14 amino acids. The CDR3 sequence: CASSQIDSRTEAFF. The CDR3, as DNA: TGCGCCAGCAGCCAGATAGACAGTCGCACTGAAGCTTTCTTT.

The table lists this clone with a count of one. V is TRBV6-5 and J is TRBJ2-7, with D perhaps matching TRBD1 (5 bases). CDR3 size: 12 residues. Trimming removed 6 bases from V and 5 bases from J, with 11 bases in between. The germline gives CDR1 MNHEY, CDR2 SVGAGI. CDR3 coding DNA: TGTGCCAGCAGCACCCAACAGGACGAGCAGTACTTC. The encoded protein is CASSTQQDEQYF.

V is TRBV7-9 and J is TRBJ2-5; D gene uncertain. With 3 bases removed from V and 2 bases from J, the gap between germline ends came to 7 bases. CDR1 is SEHNR and CDR2 is FQNEAQ in the germline V gene (reference sequence). CDR3 length: 13 amino acids. CDR3 protein: CASSFQKQETQYF. In DNA, the CDR3 is TGTGCCAGCAGCTTTCAGAAACAAGAGACCCAGTACTTC.

This chain uses TRBV9 with TRBJ1-1; D is possibly TRBD1 (5 bases). V was trimmed by 0 bases and J by 3 bases, leaving 12 bases between them. The CDR3 loop spans 15 amino acids. Germline CDR1 SGDLS, CDR2 YYNGEE. DNA of the CDR3: TGTGCCAGCAGCGTAGACCACTGGGGGGACACTGAAGCTTTCTTT. Translating gives CASSVDHWGDTEAFF.

The V and J genes are TRBV2 and TRBJ2-2; D is perhaps TRBD1 (5 bases). Trimming took off 4 bases at V and 0 bases at J, with 9 bases between the two ends. The CDR3 totals 15 residues. CDR1 and CDR2 from the germline V gene are SNHLY and FYNNEI. The CDR3 DNA reads as TGTGCCAGCAGTGGACAGCCGGCGAACACCGGGGAGCTGTTTTTT. It specifies CASSGQPANTGELFF.

The chain uses TRBV24-1 and TRBJ2-1, with 13 nucleotides matching TRBD2. Germline V gene lookup returns CDR1 KGHDR and CDR2 SFDVKD. The ends lost 2 bases at V and 7 bases at J; junction bases unmatched: 7. This CDR3 spans 17 amino acids. The CDR3, as DNA: TGTGCCACCAGTGATTCAACTAGCGGGAGGGCCAGGAATGAGCAGTTCTTC. It yields the protein CATSDSTSGRARNEQFF.

In this sample, this clone turned up once. V gene TRBV6-5 combines with J gene TRBJ1-3, with 8 positions matching TRBD1. The J segment lost 0 bases and the V segment lost 5 bases, leaving 3 bases of the junction unmatched. Germline CDR1 and CDR2: MNHEY and SVGAGI. The CDR3 contains 15 residues. In DNA form, the CDR3 reads TGTGCCAGCAGTCCCGACAGGGGCTCTGGAAACACCATATATTTT. Translation gives CASSPDRGSGNTIYF.

The chain has TRBV18 and TRBJ1-1, with TRBD1 identical over 11 bases. This CDR3 comprises 15 residues. V was clipped by 5 bases and J by 0 bases; unmatched bases: 2. Germline assignment: CDR1 KGHSH and CDR2 LQKENI. CDR3 sequence reads: CASSEGQGVNTEAFF. CDR3 coding DNA: TGTGCCAGCTCAGAGGGACAGGGGGTGAACACTGAAGCTTTCTTT.

V usage is TRBV11-2 and J usage is TRBJ2-3, with a tentative D call TRBD1 (6 bases). The CDR3 extends over 15 amino acids. Germline CDR1 is SGHAT and CDR2 is FQNNGV. Trimming cost V 5 bases and J 6 bases, with 18 bases left between them. In DNA form, the CDR3 reads TGTGCCAGCAGCGCTATCGGGACAAGGGGGGATACGCAGTATTTT. Residues: CASSAIGTRGDTQYF.

V gene TRBV30 combines with J gene TRBJ2-7; TRBD1 matches at 8 bases. Per the germline V gene, CDR1 is GTSNPN and CDR2 is SVGIG (reference sequence). The CDR3 contains 15 residues. After removal of 1 base from V and 2 bases from J, the junction contained 7 bases not matched to a gene. The CDR3 sequence: CAWSAGQGGPYEQYF. CDR3 sequence (DNA): TGTGCCTGGAGTGCCGGACAGGGTGGCCCCTACGAGCAGTACTTC.

The genes are TRBV24-1 and TRBJ1-2; no definite D call. In germline, CDR1 is KGHDR, CDR2 SFDVKD. The V end lost 0 bases, the J end lost 0 bases, and 13 bases lay between the germline ends. CDR3 length equals 17 residues. CDR3 protein: CATSDLPPGITNYGYTF. For the CDR3, the DNA is TGTGCCACCAGTGATTTGCCCCCCGGGATAACTAACTATGGCTACACCTTC.

The chain recombines TRBV7-9 with TRBJ1-3; D may be TRBD1 (6 bases). CDR1 SEHNR and CDR2 FQNEAQ come from the germline V gene (reference sequence). The CDR3 consists of 17 residues. V lost 6 bases and J lost 4, with 22 bases in between. The chain's CDR3 is CASSTYRTDTGGNTIYF. CDR3 nucleotide sequence: TGTGCCAGCAGTACCTACCGGACAGACACGGGAGGAAACACCATATATTTT.

The chain recombines TRBV5-1 with TRBJ1-1; D gene ambiguous. Germline V gene lookup returns CDR1 SGHRS and CDR2 YFSETQ. The CDR3 runs to 14 residues. V dropped 4 bases and J dropped 0 bases, with 10 bases sitting between them. The CDR3 DNA reads as TGCGCCAGCAGCCTGGATGGGCTGAACACTGAAGCTTTCTTT. Protein: CASSLDGLNTEAFF.